Only a few counts were recorded for the clone carrying this T cell receptor (beta chain). TCR beta CDR3 regions were amplified from RNA transcripts. The HTBI primer set drove a first-round RT-PCR of the TCR CDR3. MiXCR was run by TCRdb on the multiplex PCR reads, yielding one entry per CDR3 protein. The sample yields 90,000 to 120,000 distinct CDR3 sequences, 16% seen once. This specimen belongs to a study of T cells in Graves' hyperthyroidism and ophthalmopathy. The CDR3 runs to 15 residues. CDR1 is ENHRY and CDR2 is SYGVKD in the germline V gene. V lost 6 bases and J 4 bases, leaving 18 bases between the germline ends.

Sequencing used blood. V is TRBV10-3 and J is TRBJ1-2, with D tentatively TRBD1 (6 bases). This receptor was taken from a woman in her 50s with Graves' hyperthyroidism. CDR3 protein: CAISRSGAEGYGYTF. The CDR3 DNA reads as TGTGCCATCAGCCGTTCAGGGGCCGAGGGCTATGGCTACACCTTC.